This T cell receptor (beta chain) came from a study of blood T cells in healthy people across ages. A second PCR, run for roughly 7 to 11 cycles, used a sample-barcoded 5' primer plus a J-beta primer mix. TCRdb processed the 5' RACE reads anew with MiXCR; each CDR3 protein has one entry. The sample shows about 1.5 million distinct CDR3 sequences, approximately 39% of them seen only once. The length of the CDR3 is 12 residues. The germline gives CDR1 ENHRY, CDR2 SYGVKD. Trimming took off 5 bases at V and 10 bases at J, with 12 bases between the two ends. Input material: blood. V and J are TRBV10-3 and TRBJ2-1; tentatively, D is TRBD1 or TRBD2 (5 bases each). The origin of this receptor is a young woman in good health. The CDR3 protein is CAISRGEYEQFF. The CDR3 DNA follows: TGTGCCATCAGTAGGGGAGAGTACGAGCAGTTCTTC.